A selection of T cell receptor beta chains follows, all from one sample in a study of blood T cell repertoires in COVID-19. Generated by immunoSEQ multiplex PCR, the TCRdb table keeps only in-frame clones and is missing some. The sample yields fewer than 40,000 clones, about 91% seen once. The sequenced sample consisted of peripheral blood. The receptors come from a human donor with active COVID-19. The donor label of this sample is uncertain. The CDR3 runs from the conserved cysteine through the conserved F or W. D genes are given only for firm matches. Clone size is given for some rows only: seen once, a few or many times, or a class if the clone is expanded.

V	J	size	D	CDR3	DNA
TRBV6-5	TRBJ1-1	.	.	CASIRGNTEAFF	TGTGCCAGCATCCGAGGGAACACTGAAGCTTTCTTT
TRBV6-5	TRBJ2-3	.	TRBD2	CASSYSLQAGADTQYF	TGTGCCAGCAGTTACTCTTTACAAGCGGGGGCGGATACGCAGTATTTT
TRBV19	TRBJ2-7	.	.	CASSIAQGLDEQYF	TGTGCCAGTAGTATAGCACAGGGATTGGACGAGCAGTACTTC
TRBV9	TRBJ2-5	.	.	CASSVVQGGQETQYF	TGTGCCAGCAGCGTAGTCCAGGGAGGTCAAGAGACCCAGTACTTC
TRBV5-6	TRBJ2-3	.	.	CASSLRTDIRTDTQYF	TGTGCCAGCAGCTTACGGACAGACATTCGCACAGATACGCAGTATTTT
TRBV7-7	TRBJ2-5	.	TRBD1	CASSVGQGKTQYF	TGTGCCAGCAGCGTAGGACAGGGGAAGACCCAGTACTTC
TRBV27	TRBJ2-3	once	.	CASSLIPTADTQYF	TGTGCCAGCAGTTTAATACCCACGGCAGATACGCAGTATTTT
TRBV19	TRBJ2-7	few	TRBD2	CASSIVSGSFYEQYF	TGTGCCAGTAGTATAGTTAGCGGGAGCTTCTACGAGCAGTACTTC
TRBV7-2	TRBJ2-7	.	.	CASRRAQDEQYF	TGTGCCAGCAGGAGGGCCCAGGACGAGCAGTACTTC
TRBV9	TRBJ1-2	.	.	CASSAGVDYGYTF	TGTGCCAGCAGCGCAGGGGTTGACTATGGCTACACCTTC
TRBV30	TRBJ2-1	.	.	CAWTGPHNEQFF	TGTGCCTGGACAGGGCCACACAATGAGCAGTTCTTC
TRBV5-1	TRBJ2-2	once	TRBD2	CASSLAEGLDGTGELFF	TGCGCCAGCAGCTTGGCAGAGGGACTAGACGGCACCGGGGAGCTGTTTTTT
TRBV12-3/TRBV12-4	TRBJ2-7	.	.	CASSILASYEQYF	TGTGCCAGCAGTATCCTAGCATCCTACGAGCAGTACTTC
TRBV18	TRBJ2-3	.	.	CASSPSDTQYF	TGTGCCAGCTCACCATCTGATACGCAGTATTTT
TRBV6-5	TRBJ2-1	.	TRBD1	CASSYSTGVPYNEQFF	TGTGCCAGCAGTTACTCGACAGGGGTGCCCTACAATGAGCAGTTCTTC
TRBV9	TRBJ2-3	.	TRBD2	CASSPWSGGPLTDTQYF	TGTGCCAGCAGCCCATGGAGCGGGGGGCCACTGACAGATACGCAGTATTTT
TRBV10-1	TRBJ2-7	few	TRBD1	CASSAGQGARYEQYF	TGCGCCAGCAGTGCAGGACAGGGGGCACGGTACGAGCAGTACTTC
TRBV6-5	TRBJ2-1	.	TRBD1	CASTIYRGHEQFF	TGTGCCAGCACTATTTACAGGGGGCATGAGCAGTTCTTC
TRBV15	TRBJ1-4	.	.	CATSREGTTTNEKLFF	TGTGCCACCAGCAGAGAGGGGACAACAACTAATGAAAAACTGTTTTTT
TRBV19	TRBJ1-4	.	.	CASGRGTLTTNEKLFF	TGTGCCAGTGGCAGGGGAACTTTAACAACTAATGAAAAACTGTTTTTT
TRBV19	TRBJ1-6	.	.	CASTGSYNSPFHF	TGTGCCAGTACGGGATCCTATAATTCACCCTTCCACTTT
TRBV7-3	TRBJ1-2	.	TRBD1	CASSSGQPNYGYTF	TGTGCCAGCAGCTCGGGACAGCCAAACTATGGCTACACCTTC
TRBV7-8	TRBJ2-1	few	TRBD2	CASEYDPGGESYNEQFF	TGTGCCAGCGAGTACGATCCTGGGGGGGAATCCTACAATGAGCAGTTCTTC
TRBV28	TRBJ1-2	.	TRBD1	CASSLGTGKHYGYTF	TGTGCCAGCAGTTTAGGGACAGGGAAGCACTATGGCTACACCTTC
TRBV30	TRBJ1-6	.	.	CAWREAQSSYNSPLHF	TGTGCCTGGAGGGAGGCGCAGAGCTCCTATAATTCACCCCTCCACTTT
TRBV3-1/TRBV3-2	TRBJ2-7	.	.	CASRLNGGAYEQYF	TGTGCCAGCAGGCTTAATGGGGGCGCCTACGAGCAGTACTTC
TRBV19	TRBJ1-3	.	.	CASSIFRGNSGNTIYF	TGTGCCAGTAGTATCTTTCGCGGGAACTCTGGAAACACCATATATTTT
TRBV28	TRBJ2-4	.	TRBD1	CASRTTGWVQYF	TGTGCCAGCAGAACGACAGGGTGGGTTCAGTACTTC
TRBV19	TRBJ2-5	.	TRBD2	CASSTQGLAGVRETQYF	TGTGCCAGTAGTACCCAAGGACTAGCGGGAGTCAGGGAGACCCAGTACTTC
TRBV5-1	TRBJ1-5	.	.	CASSIGDSDQPQHF	TGCGCCAGCAGCATCGGGGATAGCGATCAGCCCCAGCATTTT
TRBV7-9	TRBJ1-6	.	.	CASSLGEPSPLHF	TGTGCCAGCAGCTTAGGCGAGCCTTCACCCCTCCACTTT
TRBV25-1	TRBJ2-5	.	TRBD1	CASTRRTGETQYF	TGTGCCAGCACCAGAAGGACAGGGGAGACCCAGTACTTC
TRBV9	TRBJ2-2	.	TRBD1	CASSVGQGAVTGELFF	TGTGCCAGCAGCGTGGGACAGGGGGCAGTCACCGGGGAGCTGTTTTTT
TRBV19	TRBJ2-5	.	TRBD2	CASSKKGLAGGRQETQYF	TGTGCCAGTAGTAAAAAGGGACTAGCGGGAGGTCGTCAAGAGACCCAGTACTTC
TRBV2	TRBJ2-7	.	TRBD2	CASSGAAGGRANEQYF	TGTGCCAGCAGTGGTGCAGCGGGAGGAAGGGCCAACGAGCAGTACTTC